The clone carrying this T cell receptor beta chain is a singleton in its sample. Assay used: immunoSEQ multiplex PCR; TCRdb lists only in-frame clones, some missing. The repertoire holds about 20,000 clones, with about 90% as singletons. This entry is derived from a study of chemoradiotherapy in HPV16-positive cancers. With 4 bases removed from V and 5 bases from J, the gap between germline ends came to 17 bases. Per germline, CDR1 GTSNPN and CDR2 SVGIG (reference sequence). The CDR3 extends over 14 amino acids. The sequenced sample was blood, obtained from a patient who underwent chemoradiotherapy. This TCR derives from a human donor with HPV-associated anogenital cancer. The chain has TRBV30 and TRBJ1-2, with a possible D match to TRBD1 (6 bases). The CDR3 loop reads CAWIAPGRGYGYTF. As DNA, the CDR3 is TGTGCCTGGATCGCTCCGGGCAGGGGATATGGCTACACCTTC.